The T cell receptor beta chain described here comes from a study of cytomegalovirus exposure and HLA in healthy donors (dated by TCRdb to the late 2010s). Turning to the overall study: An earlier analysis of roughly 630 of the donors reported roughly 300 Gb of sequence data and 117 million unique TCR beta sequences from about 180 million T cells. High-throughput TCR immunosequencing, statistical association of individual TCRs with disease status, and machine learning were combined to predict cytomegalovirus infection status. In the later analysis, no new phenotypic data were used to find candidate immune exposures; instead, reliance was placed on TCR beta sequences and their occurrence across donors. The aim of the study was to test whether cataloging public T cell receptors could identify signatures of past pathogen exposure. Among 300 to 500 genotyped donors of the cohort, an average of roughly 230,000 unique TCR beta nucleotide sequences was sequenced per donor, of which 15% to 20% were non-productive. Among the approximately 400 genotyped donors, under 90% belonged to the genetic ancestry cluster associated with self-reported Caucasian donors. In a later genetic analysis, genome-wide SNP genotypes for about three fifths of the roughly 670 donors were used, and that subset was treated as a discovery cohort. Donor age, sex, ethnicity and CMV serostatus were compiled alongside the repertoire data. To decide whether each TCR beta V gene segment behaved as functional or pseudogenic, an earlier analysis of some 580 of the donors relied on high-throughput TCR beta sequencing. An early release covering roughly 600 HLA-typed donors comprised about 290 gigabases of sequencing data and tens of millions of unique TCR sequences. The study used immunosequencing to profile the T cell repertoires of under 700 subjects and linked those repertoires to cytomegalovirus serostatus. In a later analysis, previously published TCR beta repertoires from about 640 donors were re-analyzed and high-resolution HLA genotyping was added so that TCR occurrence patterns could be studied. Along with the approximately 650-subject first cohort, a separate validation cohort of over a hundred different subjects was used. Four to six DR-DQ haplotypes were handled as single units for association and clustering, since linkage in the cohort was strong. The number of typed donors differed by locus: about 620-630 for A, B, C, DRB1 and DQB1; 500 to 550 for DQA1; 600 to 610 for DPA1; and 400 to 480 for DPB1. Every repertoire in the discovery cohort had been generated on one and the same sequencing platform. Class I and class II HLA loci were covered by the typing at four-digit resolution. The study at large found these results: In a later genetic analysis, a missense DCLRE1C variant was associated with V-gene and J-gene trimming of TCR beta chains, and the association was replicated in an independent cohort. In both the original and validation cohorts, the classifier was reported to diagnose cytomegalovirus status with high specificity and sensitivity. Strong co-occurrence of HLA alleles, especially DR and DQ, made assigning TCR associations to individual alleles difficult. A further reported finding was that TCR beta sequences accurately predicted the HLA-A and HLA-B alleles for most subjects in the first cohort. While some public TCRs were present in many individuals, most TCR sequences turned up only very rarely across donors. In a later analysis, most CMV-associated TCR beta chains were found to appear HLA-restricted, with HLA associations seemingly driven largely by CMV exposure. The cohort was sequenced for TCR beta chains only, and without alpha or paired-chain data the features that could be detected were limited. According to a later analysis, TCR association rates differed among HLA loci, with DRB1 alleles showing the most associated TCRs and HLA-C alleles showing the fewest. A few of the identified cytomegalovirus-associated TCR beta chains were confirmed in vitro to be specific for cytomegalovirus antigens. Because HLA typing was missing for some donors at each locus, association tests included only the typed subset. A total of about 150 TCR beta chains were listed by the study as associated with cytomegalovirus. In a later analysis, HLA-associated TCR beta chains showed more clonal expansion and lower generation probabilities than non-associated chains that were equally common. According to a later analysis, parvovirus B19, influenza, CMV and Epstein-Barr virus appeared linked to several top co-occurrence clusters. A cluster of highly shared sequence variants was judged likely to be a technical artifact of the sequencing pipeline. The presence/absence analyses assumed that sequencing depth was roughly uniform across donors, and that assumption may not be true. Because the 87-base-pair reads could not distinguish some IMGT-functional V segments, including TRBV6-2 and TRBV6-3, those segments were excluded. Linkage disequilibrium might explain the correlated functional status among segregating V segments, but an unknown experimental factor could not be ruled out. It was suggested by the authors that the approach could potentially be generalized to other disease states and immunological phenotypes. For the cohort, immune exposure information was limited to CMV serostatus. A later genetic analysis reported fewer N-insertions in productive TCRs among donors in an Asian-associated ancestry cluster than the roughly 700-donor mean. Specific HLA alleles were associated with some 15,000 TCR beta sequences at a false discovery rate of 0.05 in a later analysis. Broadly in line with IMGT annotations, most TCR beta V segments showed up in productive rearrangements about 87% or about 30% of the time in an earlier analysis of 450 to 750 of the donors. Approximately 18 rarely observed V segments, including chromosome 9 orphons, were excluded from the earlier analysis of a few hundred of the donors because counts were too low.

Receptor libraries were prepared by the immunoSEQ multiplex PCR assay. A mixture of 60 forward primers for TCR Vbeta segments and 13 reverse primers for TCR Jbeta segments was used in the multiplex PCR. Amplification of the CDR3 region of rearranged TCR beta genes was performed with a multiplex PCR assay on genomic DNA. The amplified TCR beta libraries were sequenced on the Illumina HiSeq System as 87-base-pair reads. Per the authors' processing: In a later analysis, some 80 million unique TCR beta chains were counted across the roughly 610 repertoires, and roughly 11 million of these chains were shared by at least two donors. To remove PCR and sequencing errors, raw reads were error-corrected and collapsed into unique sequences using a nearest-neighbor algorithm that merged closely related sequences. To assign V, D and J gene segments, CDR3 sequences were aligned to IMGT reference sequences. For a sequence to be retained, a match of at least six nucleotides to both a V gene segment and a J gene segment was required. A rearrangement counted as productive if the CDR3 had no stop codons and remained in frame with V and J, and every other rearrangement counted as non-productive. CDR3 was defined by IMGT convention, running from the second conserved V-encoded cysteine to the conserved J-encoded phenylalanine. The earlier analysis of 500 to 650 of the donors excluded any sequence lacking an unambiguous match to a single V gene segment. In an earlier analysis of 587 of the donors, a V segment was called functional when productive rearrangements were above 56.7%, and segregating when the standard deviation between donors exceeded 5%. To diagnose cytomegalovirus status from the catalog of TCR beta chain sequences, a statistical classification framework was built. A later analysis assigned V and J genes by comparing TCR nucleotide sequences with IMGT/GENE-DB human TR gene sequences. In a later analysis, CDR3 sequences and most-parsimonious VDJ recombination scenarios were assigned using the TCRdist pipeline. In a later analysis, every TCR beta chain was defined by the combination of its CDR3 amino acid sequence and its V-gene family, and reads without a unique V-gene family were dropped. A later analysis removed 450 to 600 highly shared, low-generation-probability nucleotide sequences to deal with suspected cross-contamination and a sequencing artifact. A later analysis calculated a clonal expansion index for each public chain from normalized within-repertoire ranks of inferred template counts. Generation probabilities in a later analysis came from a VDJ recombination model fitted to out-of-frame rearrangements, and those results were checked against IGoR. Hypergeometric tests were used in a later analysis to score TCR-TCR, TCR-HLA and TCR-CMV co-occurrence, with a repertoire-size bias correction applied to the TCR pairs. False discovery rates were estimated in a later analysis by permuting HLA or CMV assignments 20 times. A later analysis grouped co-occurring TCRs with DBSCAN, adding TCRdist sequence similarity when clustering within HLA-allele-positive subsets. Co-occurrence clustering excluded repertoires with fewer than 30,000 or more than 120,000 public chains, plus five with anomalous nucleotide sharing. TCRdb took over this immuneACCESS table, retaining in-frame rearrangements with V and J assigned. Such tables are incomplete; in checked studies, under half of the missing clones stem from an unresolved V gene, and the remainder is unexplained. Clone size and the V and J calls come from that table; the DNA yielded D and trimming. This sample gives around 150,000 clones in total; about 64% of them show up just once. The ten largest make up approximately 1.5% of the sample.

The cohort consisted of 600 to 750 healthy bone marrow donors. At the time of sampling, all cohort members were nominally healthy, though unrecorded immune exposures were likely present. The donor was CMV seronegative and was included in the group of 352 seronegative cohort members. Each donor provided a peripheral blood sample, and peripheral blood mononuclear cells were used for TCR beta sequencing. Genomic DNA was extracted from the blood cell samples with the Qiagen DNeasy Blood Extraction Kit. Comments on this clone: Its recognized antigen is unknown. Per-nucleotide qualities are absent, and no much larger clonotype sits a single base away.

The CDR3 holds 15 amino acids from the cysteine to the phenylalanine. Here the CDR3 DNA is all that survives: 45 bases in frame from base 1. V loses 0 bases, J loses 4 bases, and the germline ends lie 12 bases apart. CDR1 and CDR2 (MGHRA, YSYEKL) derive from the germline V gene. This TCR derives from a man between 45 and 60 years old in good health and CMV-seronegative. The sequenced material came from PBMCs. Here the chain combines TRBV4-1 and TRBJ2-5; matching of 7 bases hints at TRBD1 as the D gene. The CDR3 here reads CASSQDPGGRETQYF. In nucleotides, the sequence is TGCGCCAGCAGCCAAGATCCAGGGGGGAGAGAGACCCAGTACTTC.